This is a list of T cell receptor beta chains from one sample in a study of blood T cells in healthy people across ages. MiXCR was run by TCRdb on the 5' RACE reads, yielding one entry per CDR3 protein. The table records fewer than 1,000,000 distinct CDR3 sequences, more than 40% of them present only once. Sequenced sample: blood. Source of these receptors: a man between 60 and 75 years old in good health. CDR3s include the opening cysteine and the closing phenylalanine or tryptophan. D genes are given only for firm matches. Only part of the rows carry a size: once, few, many, or a class if the clone is expanded.

V,size,D,J,DNA,CDR3
TRBV12-3/TRBV12-4,NA,NA,TRBJ1-5,TGTGCCAGCAGTCCGACTAATCAGCCCCAGCATTTT,CASSPTNQPQHF
TRBV7-7,NA,TRBD2,TRBJ2-5,TGTGCCAGCAGCTTAGGATCAACGGGAGGGACCCAGTACTTC,CASSLGSTGGTQYF
TRBV6-1,NA,NA,TRBJ2-2,TGTGCCAGCACTCCCCTGGAAGTAACGACGAACACCGGGGAGCTGTTTTTT,CASTPLEVTTNTGELFF
TRBV6-1,NA,NA,TRBJ1-4,TGTGCCAGTCGACCCCCAGGGATTTCAACTAATGAAAAACTGTTTTTT,CASRPPGISTNEKLFF
TRBV7-2,NA,NA,TRBJ2-1,TGTGCCAGCAGCCCCGGACTAAAATTAAAGCACAATGAGCAGTTCTTC,CASSPGLKLKHNEQFF
TRBV28,NA,NA,TRBJ2-1,TGTGCCGCGGCTCGGGGACATGAGCAGTTCTTC,CAAARGHEQFF
TRBV7-2,NA,NA,TRBJ1-6,TGTGCCAGCAGCTTAGATGTGCCACCCCTCCACTTT,CASSLDVPPLHF
TRBV7-2,many,TRBD2,TRBJ2-1,TGTGCCAGCAGCGCTTTGACTAGCGGGTTAAACAATGAGCAGTTCTTC,CASSALTSGLNNEQFF
TRBV4-1,NA,NA,TRBJ2-5,TGCGCCAGCAGCCAAGTCCTCGCGCAAGAGACCCAGTACTTC,CASSQVLAQETQYF
TRBV7-9,few,NA,TRBJ2-7,TGTGCCAGCAGCTCGGAATCTAGGAAGTGGTACGAGCAGTACTTC,CASSSESRKWYEQYF
TRBV9,NA,TRBD1,TRBJ2-7,TGTGCCAGCAGCGCAATGGTCGGACAGGGGGTGACCTACGAGCAGTACTTC,CASSAMVGQGVTYEQYF
TRBV25-1,NA,NA,TRBJ2-3,TGTGCCAGCAGTGAAAGACGGAGAACAGATACGCAGTATTTT,CASSERRRTDTQYF
TRBV6-2/TRBV6-3,NA,TRBD1,TRBJ2-5,TGTGCCAGCAGTCGCCCCGGGACAGGACAAGAGACCCAGTACTTC,CASSRPGTGQETQYF
TRBV10-3,NA,NA,TRBJ2-7,TGTGCCATCAGTGATAGGTACGAGCAGTACTTC,CAISDRYEQYF
TRBV6-5,few,NA,TRBJ1-2,TGTGCCAGCAGTTACCCTGACAGCTATGGCTACACCTTC,CASSYPDSYGYTF
TRBV6-2/TRBV6-3,NA,TRBD2,TRBJ2-7,TGTGCCAGCAGTTACGGGAGCGGGGGGTTTAGTGAGCAGTACTTC,CASSYGSGGFSEQYF
TRBV5-6,few,TRBD1,TRBJ2-7,TGTGCCAGCAGCGCCCCGGGACAGACCTCCTACGAGCAGTACTTC,CASSAPGQTSYEQYF
TRBV29-1,NA,TRBD1,TRBJ1-4,TGCAGCGGGAGAGGGGGCTCAACTAATGAAAAACTGTTTTTT,CSGRGGSTNEKLFF
TRBV25-1,NA,NA,TRBJ2-4,TGTGCCAGCAGGGAGGGGGGAAACATTCAGTACTTC,CASREGGNIQYF
TRBV10-3,few,TRBD2,TRBJ2-5,TGTGCCACTGGGACTAGCGGGGGACCCTTCTCAGAGACCCAGTACTTC,CATGTSGGPFSETQYF
TRBV7-2,NA,NA,TRBJ2-3,TGTGCCAGCAGCTTCGGGACGACGACAAGCACAGATACGCAGTATTTT,CASSFGTTTSTDTQYF
TRBV6-1,few,NA,TRBJ1-2,TGTGCCAGCAGCGGGCAGGGGCGCGCCTATGGCTACACCTTC,CASSGQGRAYGYTF
TRBV11-2,NA,TRBD2,TRBJ2-7,TGTGCCAGTCGGAGCGGGACTAGCGGCTCCTACGAGCAGTACTTC,CASRSGTSGSYEQYF
TRBV7-2,few,TRBD2,TRBJ2-5,TGTGCCAGCAGCCGTGCTAGCGGGGTACAAGAGACCCAGTACTTC,CASSRASGVQETQYF
TRBV20-1,NA,NA,TRBJ1-1,TGCAGTGCTTGGGGTCGGGGAAACACTGAAGCTTTCTTT,CSAWGRGNTEAFF
TRBV12-3/TRBV12-4,NA,TRBD2,TRBJ2-7,TGTGCCAGCAGTTTAAGGGCTAGCGGGGTCTACGAGCAGTACTTC,CASSLRASGVYEQYF